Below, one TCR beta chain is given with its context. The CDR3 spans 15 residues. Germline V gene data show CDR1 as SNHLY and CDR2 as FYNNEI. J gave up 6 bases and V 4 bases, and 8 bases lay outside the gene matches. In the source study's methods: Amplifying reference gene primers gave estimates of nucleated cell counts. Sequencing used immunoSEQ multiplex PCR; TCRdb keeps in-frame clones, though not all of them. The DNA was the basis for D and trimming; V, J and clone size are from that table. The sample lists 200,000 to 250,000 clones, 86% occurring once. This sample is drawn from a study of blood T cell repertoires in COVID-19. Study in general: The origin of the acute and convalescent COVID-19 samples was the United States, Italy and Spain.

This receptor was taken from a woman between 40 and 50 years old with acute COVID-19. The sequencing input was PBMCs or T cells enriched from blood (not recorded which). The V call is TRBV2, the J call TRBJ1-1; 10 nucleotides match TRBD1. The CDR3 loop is CASSVRQGAPPEAFF. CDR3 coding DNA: TGTGCCAGCAGTGTGCGACAGGGGGCGCCTCCTGAAGCTTTCTTT.